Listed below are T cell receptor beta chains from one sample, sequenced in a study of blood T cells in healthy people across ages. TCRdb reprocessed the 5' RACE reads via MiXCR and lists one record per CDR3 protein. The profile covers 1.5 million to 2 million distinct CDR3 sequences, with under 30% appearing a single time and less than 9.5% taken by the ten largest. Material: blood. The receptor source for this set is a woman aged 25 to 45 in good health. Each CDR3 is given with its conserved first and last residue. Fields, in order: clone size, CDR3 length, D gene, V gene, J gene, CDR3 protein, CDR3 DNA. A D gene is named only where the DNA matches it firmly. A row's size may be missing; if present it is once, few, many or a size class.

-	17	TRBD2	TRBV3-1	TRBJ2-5	CASSPFQRGGLRETQYF	TGTGCCAGCAGCCCCTTCCAGCGGGGGGGCCTGAGAGAGACTCAGTACTTC
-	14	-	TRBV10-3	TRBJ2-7	CAISDPDTSYEQYF	TGTGCCATCAGTGACCCTGATACTTCCTACGAGCAGTACTTC
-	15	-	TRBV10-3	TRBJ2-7	CAISEAQGASYEQYF	TGTGCCATCAGTGAGGCCCAGGGCGCATCCTACGAGCAGTACTTC
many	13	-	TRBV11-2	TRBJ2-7	CASSLAPRNEQYF	TGTGCCAGCAGCTTAGCACCTCGCAACGAGCAGTACTTC
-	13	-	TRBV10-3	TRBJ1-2	CAVSEAGDYGYTF	TGTGCCGTCAGTGAGGCCGGCGACTATGGCTACACCTTC
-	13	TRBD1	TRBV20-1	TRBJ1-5	CSARSGGGLFQHF	TGCAGTGCTAGGAGTGGAGGGGGCTTGTTCCAGCATTTT
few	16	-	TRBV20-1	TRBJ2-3	CSARAVDGRGADTQYF	TGCAGTGCTAGAGCCGTTGACGGGAGAGGGGCAGATACGCAGTATTTT
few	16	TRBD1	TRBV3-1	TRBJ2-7	CASSPLDRSGGYEQYF	TGTGCCAGCAGCCCTTTGGACCGGTCAGGGGGTTACGAGCAGTACTTC
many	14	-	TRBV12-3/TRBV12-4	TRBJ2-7	CASQSNRRTYEQYF	TGTGCCAGCCAGTCTAATCGGAGAACCTACGAGCAGTACTTC
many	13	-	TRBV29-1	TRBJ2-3	CSVHPGQSDTQYF	TGCAGCGTTCACCCTGGACAGTCAGATACGCAGTATTTT
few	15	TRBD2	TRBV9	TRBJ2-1	CASSVVGGRGGEQFF	TGTGCCAGCAGCGTAGTTGGCGGGAGAGGAGGTGAGCAGTTCTTC
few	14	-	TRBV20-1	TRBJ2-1	CSASGTPPRNEQFF	TGCAGTGCAAGTGGTACGCCTCCTCGAAATGAGCAGTTCTTC
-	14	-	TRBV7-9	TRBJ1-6	CASSAGRTNSPLHF	TGTGCCAGCAGCGCGGGCCGAACCAATTCACCCCTCCACTTT
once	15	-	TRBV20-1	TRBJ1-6	CGATNHGVVGSPLHF	TGCGGTGCGACGAACCACGGGGTTGTAGGGTCACCCCTCCACTTT
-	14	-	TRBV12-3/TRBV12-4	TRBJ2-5	CASSPRTATETQYF	TGTGCCAGCAGTCCTAGGACAGCGACAGAGACCCAGTACTTC
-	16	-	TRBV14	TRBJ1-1	CASSQAKGTLNTEAFF	TGTGCCAGCAGCCAAGCCAAAGGAACCCTGAACACTGAAGCTTTCTTT
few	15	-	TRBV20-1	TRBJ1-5	CSADSSDRINQPQHF	TGCAGTGCGGATTCCTCGGACAGAATTAATCAGCCTCAGCATTTT
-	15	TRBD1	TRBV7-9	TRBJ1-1	CASSSGQGAVTEAFF	TGTGCCAGCAGCTCCGGACAGGGGGCTGTAACTGAAGCTTTCTTT
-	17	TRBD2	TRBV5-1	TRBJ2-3	CASTSGDLSGVVDTQYF	TGCGCCAGCACCTCAGGGGATCTTAGCGGGGTGGTAGATACGCAGTATTTT
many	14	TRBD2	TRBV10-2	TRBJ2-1	CASIALAGEDEQFF	TGCGCCAGCATTGCACTAGCGGGAGAGGATGAGCAGTTCTTC
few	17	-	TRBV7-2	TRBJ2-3	CASSPSFGGRSTDTQYF	TGTGCCAGCAGCCCCTCTTTCGGGGGGCGCAGCACAGATACGCAGTATTTT
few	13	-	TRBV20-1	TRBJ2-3	CSAEKGRADTQYF	TGCAGTGCCGAGAAGGGGCGGGCAGATACGCAGTATTTT
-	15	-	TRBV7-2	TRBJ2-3	CASRIYAGSTDTQYF	TGTGCCAGCAGAATCTATGCGGGGAGCACAGATACGCAGTATTTT
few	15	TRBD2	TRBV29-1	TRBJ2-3	CSVGEGLARGDMQYF	TGCAGCGTTGGGGAGGGACTAGCCAGAGGAGATATGCAGTATTTT
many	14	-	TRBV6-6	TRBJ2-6	CATAGAIGANVLTF	TGTGCCACCGCCGGGGCTATTGGGGCCAACGTCCTGACTTTC
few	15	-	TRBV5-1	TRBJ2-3	CASSWSGQGQDTQYF	TGCGCCAGCAGCTGGTCCGGGCAAGGGCAGGATACGCAGTATTTT
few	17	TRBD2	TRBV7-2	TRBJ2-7	CASSLGPERGTSYEQYF	TGTGCCAGCAGCTTAGGTCCGGAGCGGGGGACCTCCTACGAGCAGTACTTC
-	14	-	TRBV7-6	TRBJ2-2	CASSLGLGPGELFF	TGTGCCAGCAGCTTAGGTTTGGGCCCCGGGGAGCTGTTTTTT
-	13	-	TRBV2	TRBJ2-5	CASSENREGTQYF	TGTGCCAGCAGTGAAAACAGGGAAGGGACCCAGTACTTC
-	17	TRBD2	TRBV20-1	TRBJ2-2	CSARKVVSGSVGGERFF	TGCAGTGCTAGGAAGGTTGTTAGCGGGAGTGTAGGCGGGGAGCGGTTTTTT
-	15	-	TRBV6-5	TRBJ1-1	CASRAQGRRNTEAFF	TGTGCCAGCAGGGCACAGGGTCGAAGGAACACTGAAGCTTTCTTT
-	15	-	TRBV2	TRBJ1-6	CASSETRGEPSPLHF	TGTGCCAGCAGTGAAACCAGGGGTGAACCATCACCCCTCCACTTT
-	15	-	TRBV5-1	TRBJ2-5	CASSLLTPTRETQYF	TGCGCCAGCAGCTTACTCACACCCACACGAGAGACCCAGTACTTC
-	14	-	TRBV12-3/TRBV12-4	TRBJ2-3	CASSHRRGTDTQYF	TGTGCCAGCAGCCACCGCCGGGGAACAGATACGCAGTATTTT
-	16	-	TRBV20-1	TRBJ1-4	CSARPRLLATNEKLFF	TGCAGTGCTCGACCGCGATTACTCGCAACTAATGAAAAACTGTTTTTT
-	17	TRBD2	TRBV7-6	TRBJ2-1	CASSLTFPGGGHNEQFF	TGTGCCAGCAGCTTAACGTTTCCTGGCGGGGGACACAATGAGCAGTTCTTC
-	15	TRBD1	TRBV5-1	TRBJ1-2	CASSFGQGASYGYTF	TGCGCCAGCAGCTTCGGACAGGGGGCCTCCTATGGCTACACCTTC
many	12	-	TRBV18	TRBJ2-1	CASSPANNEQFF	TGTGCCAGCTCACCAGCGAACAATGAGCAGTTCTTC
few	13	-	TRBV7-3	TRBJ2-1	CASSSIRGSEQFF	TGTGCCAGCAGCTCCATTAGAGGTAGTGAGCAGTTCTTC
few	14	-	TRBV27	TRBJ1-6	CASGPGGNNSPLHF	TGTGCCAGCGGACCTGGGGGCAATAATTCACCCCTCCACTTT
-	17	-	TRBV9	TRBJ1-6	CASSASGHLRRNSPLHF	TGTGCCAGCAGCGCTTCGGGACACCTCCGGAGAAATTCACCCCTCCACTTT
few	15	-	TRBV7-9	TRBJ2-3	CASSFPDYLTDTQYF	TGTGCCAGCAGCTTCCCGGACTATCTCACAGATACGCAGTATTTT
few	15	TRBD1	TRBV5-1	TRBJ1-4	CASSLTDRDSEKLFF	TGCGCCAGCAGCTTGACGGACAGGGATTCTGAAAAACTGTTTTTT
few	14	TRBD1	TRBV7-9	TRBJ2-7	CASSLLQGDYEQYF	TGTGCCAGCAGTCTCTTACAGGGGGACTACGAGCAGTACTTC
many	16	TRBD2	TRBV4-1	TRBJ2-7	CASSQGVGLAAYEQYF	TGCGCCAGCAGCCAAGGGGTAGGACTAGCTGCATACGAGCAGTACTTC
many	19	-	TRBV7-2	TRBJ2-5	CASSLPSGLGSRMEETQYF	TGTGCCAGCAGCTTACCGTCTGGGTTGGGGAGTCGGATGGAAGAGACCCAGTACTTC
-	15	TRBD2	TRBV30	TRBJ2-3	CAWSPQRETGDTQYF	TGTGCCTGGAGTCCGCAGCGGGAGACGGGAGATACGCAGTATTTT
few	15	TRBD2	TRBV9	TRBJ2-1	CASTMGLAPNNEQFF	TGTGCCAGCACCATGGGACTAGCGCCAAACAATGAGCAGTTCTTC
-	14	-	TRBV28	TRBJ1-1	CASSLKGSDTEAFF	TGTGCCAGCAGTTTAAAGGGCTCGGACACTGAAGCTTTCTTT
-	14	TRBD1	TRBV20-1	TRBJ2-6	CSANRGSGANVLTF	TGCAGTGCTAACAGGGGCTCTGGGGCCAACGTCCTGACTTTC
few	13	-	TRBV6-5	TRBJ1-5	CASSYGGAQPQHF	TGTGCCAGCAGTTACGGGGGGGCTCAGCCCCAGCATTTT
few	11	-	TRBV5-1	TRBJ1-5	CARRVVQPQHF	TGCGCCAGAAGGGTAGTTCAGCCCCAGCATTTT
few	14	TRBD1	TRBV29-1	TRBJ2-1	CSVNRGTSYNEQFF	TGCAGCGTGAACAGGGGCACTAGCTACAATGAGCAGTTCTTC
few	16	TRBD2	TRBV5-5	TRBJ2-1	CASSSTGLAGRDEQFF	TGTGCCAGCAGCTCGACGGGGCTAGCGGGAAGGGATGAGCAGTTCTTC
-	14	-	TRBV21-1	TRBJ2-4	CASNNKGMKDIQYF	TGTGCCAGCAACAACAAAGGGATGAAGGACATTCAGTACTTC
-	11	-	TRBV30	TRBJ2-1	CAWRDYNEQFF	TGTGCCTGGAGAGACTACAATGAGCAGTTCTTC
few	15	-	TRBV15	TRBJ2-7	CATSRVSASSYELYF	TGTGCCACCAGCAGAGTTTCAGCTAGCTCCTACGAGCTGTACTTC
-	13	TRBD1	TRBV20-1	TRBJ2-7	CSAIRQGLYEQYF	TGCAGTGCTATACGACAGGGTTTGTACGAGCAGTACTTC